One sample yielded the 10 T cell receptor beta chains listed below, sequenced in a study of T cell repertoires in cytomegalovirus infection (dated by TCRdb to about 2019). What the treatment or condition label conveys for this sample: in vitro stimulation with specific CMV peptide epitopes to enrich CMV-specific T cells. Sequencing instrument: Illumina HiSeq 1500. Through fastp at Q25 and MiXCR, TCRdb rebuilt clones from the public reads, retaining in-frame beta chains. Rows matching on CDR3 protein sequence are summarized as one entry with the most common DNA and genes. Across this sample there are fewer than 1,000,000 distinct CDR3 sequences, with approximately 32% seen only once. The top ten hold 13% of the sample. Their recognized antigens are unknown. The source was cultured CD8+ T cells from PBMCs, collected from culture after CMV antigen stimulation. These receptors came from a human donor in good health (CMV status not recorded). Some clones in this sample may be carry-over from other donors' samples.

This clonotype was counted only a few times. The chain uses TRBV5-1 and TRBJ2-1, with D tentatively TRBD1 (6 bases). This CDR3 has 16 residues. Germline V gene sequence: CDR1 SGHRS, CDR2 YFSETQ. The ends were cut back, 0 bases at V and 1 base at J, with 11 bases in the middle. CDR3 amino acids: CASSLEPRGSYNEQFF. CDR3 nucleotide sequence: TGCGCCAGCAGCTTGGAGCCTAGGGGGTCCTACAATGAGCAGTTCTTC.

For this clonotype: A clone one base away is much larger, so this may be a read error. The gene calls are TRBV6-6 and TRBJ1-1; D is ambiguous. Trimming left V 8 bases short and J 5 bases short, with 18 bases between. The CDR3 covers 14 residues. Germline V CDR1 and CDR2: MNHNY, SVGAGI (reference sequence). CDR3 nucleotide sequence: TGTGCCAGCTACGATGAACAGCGTCGGACTGAAGCTTTCTTT. Translated: CASYDEQRRTEAFF.

This clonotype has at least ten counts. V and J are TRBV7-2 and TRBJ1-5; 7 positions match TRBD1. The CDR3 length is 14 residues. V shed 3 bases and J 1 base; nucleotides not matched to a gene: 0. Germline loops: CDR1 SGHTA, CDR2 FQGNSA. DNA for the CDR3: TGTGCCAGCAGCTTGGACAGGAGCAATCAGCCCCAGCATTTT. This sequence encodes CASSLDRSNQPQHF.

The rearrangement uses TRBV11-2 and TRBJ1-4; D is perhaps TRBD1 (6 bases). The CDR3 runs 14 residues. Germline V lookup: CDR1 SGHAT, CDR2 FQNNGV. V shed 7 bases and J shed 7 bases, with 16 bases lying between them. CDR3: CASNGGRDREKLFF. In nucleotides, the CDR3 is TGTGCCAGCAACGGGGGCAGGGATCGTGAAAAACTGTTTTTT.

This rearrangement joins TRBV6-1 to TRBJ1-1, with 7 bases matching TRBD1. This CDR3 spans 15 amino acids. Germline-derived CDR1 and CDR2 are MNHNS and SASEGT. Trimming removed 6 bases from V and 2 bases from J; junction bases left unmatched: 9. The CDR3 DNA reads TGTGCCAGCAGGGGACAGAGAGAAGTTAACACTGAAGCTTTCTTT. Residues: CASRGQREVNTEAFF.

The chain employs TRBV10-1 and TRBJ1-2; 7 bases fit TRBD1. Germline V CDR1 and CDR2: WNHNN, SYGVQD (reference sequence). J lost 5 bases, V lost 2 bases, and 5 bases had no gene match. The CDR3 sequence is 14 residues long. CDR3 DNA: TGCGCCAGCAGTGAGGGACAGGAAAAATATGGCTACACCTTC. Translation: CASSEGQEKYGYTF.

The V and J genes are TRBV5-1 and TRBJ2-5, with 7 bases aligning to TRBD1. This CDR3 has 14 residues. Germline assignment: CDR1 SGHRS and CDR2 YFSETQ. With V trimmed by 4 bases and J by 3 bases, 6 bases remained unmatched. This CDR3 is CASSPSGTEETQYF. DNA for the CDR3: TGCGCCAGCAGCCCATCCGGGACAGAAGAGACCCAGTACTTC.

The rearrangement joins TRBV4-2 to TRBJ1-1; maybe TRBD1 (6 bases). Germline-derived CDR1 and CDR2 are LGHNA and YNFKEQ. The CDR3 runs 12 residues. Trimming pared 1 base from V and 8 bases from J, leaving 8 bases between. The CDR3 region is CASSQGGQEAFF. The CDR3 DNA is TGTGCCAGCAGCCAAGGTGGACAGGAAGCTTTCTTT.

This clonotype was found a few times. The V gene is TRBV4-1, the J gene TRBJ1-1, with D tentatively TRBD1 (5 bases). V was trimmed by 1 base and J by 5 bases, leaving 8 bases between them. Germline V CDR1 and CDR2: MGHRA, YSYEKL. The CDR3 consists of 13 residues. CDR3 DNA: TGCGCCAGCAGCCAAGGGGACTTGACTGAAGCTTTCTTT. Translating it yields CASSQGDLTEAFF.

This clonotype was counted between two and nine times. This chain connects TRBV7-8 to TRBJ2-2; 8 nucleotides align to TRBD1. V lost 5 bases and J lost 1; bases outside the gene matches: 6. Germline loops: CDR1 SGHVS, CDR2 FQNEAQ. The CDR3 is made up of 16 amino acids. The CDR3 DNA follows: TGTGCCAGCAGCGCCACCGGGACAGGGAACACCGGGGAGCTGTTTTTT. Protein product: CASSATGTGNTGELFF.